This passage covers 24 T cell receptor beta chains from one sample sequenced in a study of relationships among human T cell subsets. From mRNA, alpha and beta CDR3 regions were amplified using semiquantitative ARM-PCR. Exponential amplification used communal superprimers after tagged nested gene-specific primers in ARM-PCR. TCRdb called the multiplex PCR reads again in MiXCR, with one record for every CDR3 protein. The repertoire holds roughly 15,000 distinct CDR3 sequences, roughly 60% seen once, with under 2.5% in the top ten. Regulatory T cells were selected from positively selected CD4+ cells using anti-CD25 beads. Sequenced input: Tregs sorted from blood. These receptors all stem from a middle-aged man in good health.

This chain connects TRBV28 to TRBJ2-5, with D unresolved. Germline assignment: CDR1 MDHEN and CDR2 SYDVKM. The CDR3 totals 15 residues. Deletions cut 1 base from V and 1 base from J, with 10 bases between. CDR3 loop: CASSLSGSGQETQYF. CDR3 DNA: TGTGCCAGCAGTTTATCCGGGTCAGGCCAAGAGACCCAGTACTTC.

The CDR3 nucleotides are TGTGCCAGCACCCAAGTCGGGCCAGAACACCGGGAGCTGTTTTTT. Encoded protein: CASTQVGPEHRELFF. This sequence joins TRBV6-6 and TRBJ2-2; D is uncertain. This CDR3 spans 15 amino acids. The V end was cut by 7 bases, the J end by 9 bases, with 21 bases between. Germline lookup yields CDR1 MNHNY and CDR2 SVGAGI (reference sequence).

This chain connects TRBV20-1 to TRBJ1-1, with D perhaps TRBD1 (6 bases). Trimming removed 5 bases from V and 1 base from J, with 17 bases in between. Germline values: CDR1 DFQATT, CDR2 SNEGSKA (reference sequence). The CDR3 spans 15 residues. The CDR3 bases are TGCAGTGCTTTACCTCTACAGGGAAGGAACACTGAAGCTTTCTTT. It yields the protein CSALPLQGRNTEAFF.

Turning to this clonotype: The CDR3 carries no conserved terminal phenylalanine or tryptophan, so it likely arises from a read error. The chain links TRBV2 to TRBJ2-3; 7 bases are shared with TRBD2. The CDR3 runs to 14 residues. The ends lost 7 bases at V and 1 base at J; junction bases unmatched: 5. Germline V CDR1 and CDR2: SNHLY, FYNNEI. CDR3 sequence reads: CASNGLVGTDTQYS. DNA of the CDR3: TGTGCCAGCAATGGACTAGTTGGCACAGATACGCAGTATTCT.

This clonotype was found a few times. This sequence joins TRBV20-1 and TRBJ2-1; a weak D match, TRBD1 (5 bases). Germline CDR1 reads DFQATT; CDR2 reads SNEGSKA (reference sequence). Trimming stripped 6 bases from V and 8 bases from J, with 14 bases between. The CDR3 is 12 residues long. CDR3 in amino acids: CSAGASGYEQFF. CDR3 DNA sequence: TGCAGTGCAGGGGCCTCAGGCTATGAGCAGTTCTTC.

V and J are TRBV5-1 and TRBJ2-1, with TRBD2 matching over 9 bases. Germline V gene data show CDR1 as SGHRS and CDR2 as YFSETQ. CDR3 length: 16 amino acids. V trimming: 0 bases; J trimming: 7 bases; junction bases outside the gene matches: 8. The CDR3 coding sequence is TGCGCCAGCAGCTTGGCAGCTAGCGGGAAGGGGAATGAGCAGTTCTTC. Protein sequence: CASSLAASGKGNEQFF.

The rearrangement links TRBV28 to TRBJ2-7; TRBD2 agrees at 10 bases. The germline V gene has CDR1 MDHEN and CDR2 SYDVKM. V was clipped by 6 bases and J by 5 bases; unmatched bases: 10. CDR3 length: 15 residues. CDR3 sequence reads: CASSPSGGNVHEQYF. The CDR3 bases are TGTGCCAGCAGCCCTAGCGGGGGAAACGTCCACGAGCAGTACTTC.

The chain is built from TRBV6-6 and TRBJ1-6; no definite D call. Germline assignment: CDR1 MNHNY and CDR2 SVGAGI (reference sequence). V was clipped by 2 bases and J by 7 bases, with 9 bases between them. The CDR3 length is 14 residues. This CDR3 reads CASSYQEKNSPLHF. CDR3 coding DNA: TGTGCCAGCAGTTACCAGGAGAAGAATTCACCCCTCCACTTT.

The chain combines TRBV11-2 with TRBJ2-7; D is unclear. Per the germline V gene, CDR1 is SGHAT and CDR2 is FQNNGV. V was cut by 2 bases and J by 6 bases, with 5 bases left in between. The CDR3 runs to 11 residues. CDR3 in amino acids: CASSLYAEQYF. The CDR3 DNA sequence: TGTGCCAGCAGCTTATACGCCGAGCAGTACTTC.

The rearrangement joins TRBV20-1 to TRBJ2-5, with 11 bases identical to TRBD1. CDR1 and CDR2 from the germline V gene are DFQATT and SNEGSKA (reference sequence). This CDR3 contains 14 residues. V was pared by 4 bases and J by 6 bases, with 7 bases of the junction left unmatched. Here the CDR3 DNA reads TGCAGTGCTAACTCGGACAGGGGGCTAAAGACCCAGTACTTC. Its translation is CSANSDRGLKTQYF.

The genes are TRBV12-3 or TRBV12-4 and TRBJ1-5; 7 nucleotides align to TRBD1. The junction had 4 bases not matched to a gene; V was cut back by 1 base and J by 10 bases. This CDR3 has 13 residues. Here the CDR3 reads CASSLGGQSPQHF. CDR3 bases: TGTGCCAGCAGTTTAGGGGGACAGTCTCCCCAGCATTTT.

As DNA, the CDR3 is TGTGCCATCAGTGGGACTAGCGGACAAGAGACCCAGTACTTC. It translates to CAISGTSGQETQYF. This chain connects TRBV10-3 to TRBJ2-5, with 10 bases fitting TRBD2. The CDR3 totals 14 residues. V lost 4 bases to trimming and J lost 2 bases; unmatched junction nucleotides: 1. Looked up from germline, CDR1 is ENHRY and CDR2 is SYGVKD.

The gene calls are TRBV2 and TRBJ1-2, with 7 nucleotides matching TRBD1. Germline trimming cut 0 bases from V and 8 bases from J; bases unmatched to any gene: 6. The CDR3 runs 14 residues. Germline CDR1 reads SNHLY; CDR2 reads FYNNEI. CDR3 residues: CASSEAKGARGYTF. The CDR3 DNA reads TGTGCCAGCAGTGAAGCGAAGGGGGCGCGAGGCTACACCTTC.

The chain joins TRBV11-2 to TRBJ1-6; D not certain. V was pared by 5 bases and J by 7 bases, with 15 bases between. This CDR3 region has 15 residues. Looked up from germline, CDR1 is SGHAT and CDR2 is FQNNGV. CDR3 region: CASSKGGSVNSPLHF. Here the CDR3 DNA reads TGTGCCAGCAGCAAAGGTGGCAGCGTAAATTCACCCCTCCACTTT.

The rearrangement uses TRBV7-9 and TRBJ2-1; no reliable D call. Trimming took off 1 base at V and 8 bases at J, with 9 bases between the two ends. Germline V gene data show CDR1 as SEHNR and CDR2 as FQNEAQ (reference sequence). The CDR3 loop spans 13 amino acids. The CDR3 nucleotides read TGTGCCAGCAGCTTAGGGGTCTTGTATGAGCAGTTCTTC. It codes for CASSLGVLYEQFF.

This clonotype was found a few times. The genes are TRBV1 and TRBJ2-7; whether TRBD2, the table's D call, matches the DNA was not checked. TRBV1 is a listed pseudogene. The CDR3 has 18 amino acids. This chain's CDR3 is CTSSQGNLAERVTYEQYF. The CDR3 DNA reads as TGCACCAGCAGCCAAGGTAACCTAGCAGAGCGGGTTACCTACGAGCAGTACTTC.

This clonotype came up a few times. The gene calls are TRBV6-5 and TRBJ1-3, with 7 bases aligning to TRBD1. Looked up from germline, CDR1 is MNHEY and CDR2 is SVGAGI. The V gene end was trimmed by 0 bases and the J gene end by 2 bases; junction bases not matched to a gene: 10. The CDR3 is 18 amino acids. Here the CDR3 reads CASSYSRPSQGAGNTIYF. The CDR3 bases are TGTGCCAGCAGTTACTCGAGACCCTCCCAGGGGGCTGGAAACACCATATATTTT.

The rearrangement uses TRBV12-3 or TRBV12-4 and TRBJ2-7; possible D gene TRBD1, 6 bases. The CDR3 contains 14 residues. V dropped 5 bases and J dropped 2 bases, with 13 bases sitting between them. This CDR3 reads CASSLQGRTYEQYF. CDR3 coding DNA: TGTGCCAGCAGTCTACAGGGACGGACCTACGAGCAGTACTTC.

CDR3 DNA: TGTGCCAGCAGGTTGAACAGGGGTCAGCCCCAGCATTTT. Translated, it gives CASRLNRGQPQHF. The chain combines TRBV28 with TRBJ1-5; the match to TRBD1 covers 7 bases. V was pared by 6 bases and J by 6 bases, with 5 bases of the junction left unmatched. The CDR3 loop spans 13 amino acids. From germline, CDR1 is MDHEN and CDR2 SYDVKM. Variable domain in full (rest from reference TRBV28 and TRBJ1-5): DVKVTQSSRYLVKRTGEKVFLECVQDMDHENMFWYRQDPGLGLRLIYFSYDVKMKEKGDIPEGYSVSREKKERFSLILESASTNQTSMYLCASRLNRGQPQHFGDGTRLSIL.

This chain joins TRBV20-1 and TRBJ2-7; D gene ambiguous. Trimming left V 6 bases short and J 4 bases short, with 13 bases between. This CDR3 region has 12 residues. The germline V gene has CDR1 DFQATT and CDR2 SNEGSKA (reference sequence). CDR3: CSASPGRYEQYF. In nucleotides, the CDR3 is TGCAGTGCCAGCCCAGGACGATACGAGCAGTACTTC.

This clonotype was detected once. The J gene is TRBJ1-5, the V gene TRBV28; a weak D match, TRBD1 (5 bases). CDR1 and CDR2 from the germline V gene are MDHEN and SYDVKM. The CDR3 consists of 14 residues. The V end was cut by 11 bases, the J end by 11 bases, with 25 bases between. CDR3 sequence reads: CASTVRQSVGSQHF. In nucleotides, the CDR3 is TGTGCCTCAACAGTTAGACAGTCCGTGGGGTCCCAGCATTTT.

This clonotype has just one count. The CDR3 DNA is TGCGCCAGCAGTGCCGGGACTAGCGATTACGAGCAGTACTTC. This codes for CASSAGTSDYEQYF. The chain carries TRBV10-1 and TRBJ2-7, with 10 bases that match TRBD2. CDR1 and CDR2 from the germline V gene are WNHNN and SYGVQD (reference sequence). CDR3 size: 14 residues. Trimming removed 4 bases from V and 4 bases from J; junction bases left unmatched: 4.

The V and J genes are TRBV11-2 and TRBJ2-7; D perhaps matches TRBD1 (5 bases). Germline CDR1 SGHAT, CDR2 FQNNGV. The CDR3 loop spans 17 amino acids. Trimming shortened V by 2 bases and J by 8 bases, and 25 bases separated the two germline ends. This CDR3 reads CASSLTHQQAPTWKQYF. CDR3 bases: TGTGCCAGCAGCTTAACCCACCAACAGGCTCCCACGTGGAAGCAGTACTTC.

The V gene is TRBV11-2, the J gene TRBJ2-3, with 15 bases fitting TRBD2. CDR1 SGHAT and CDR2 FQNNGV come from the germline V gene. V was pared by 5 bases and J by 2 bases, with 11 bases of the junction left unmatched. The CDR3 is 19 amino acids. This CDR3 reads CASSPIAGLAGGNTDTQYF. In DNA form, the CDR3 reads TGTGCCAGCAGCCCCATCGCGGGACTAGCGGGGGGAAACACAGATACGCAGTATTTT.